These T cell receptor beta chains were read from a single sample in a study of graft-versus-host responses after intestinal transplantation. Method: immunoSEQ multiplex PCR; TCRdb's copy keeps in-frame clones and lacks some. This table has 4,500 to 6,500 clones, approximately 24% appearing once. The sample here was alloreactive CD4+ T cells from a mixed lymphocyte reaction culture, taken before transplantation. The receptors stem from a human patient who was an organ donor for intestinal transplantation. The conserved cysteine and the conserved F or W are not part of the CDR3 here.

v_call	j_call	cdr3_aa
TRBV2	TRBJ1-1	ASSVARGEAF
TRBV27	TRBJ2-7	ASSYTGTSWY
TRBV2	TRBJ1-1	ASMNRDTEAF
TRBV30	TRBJ1-5	AWSTSAPGPQH
TRBV10-3	TRBJ2-7	AISGQGYYEQY
TRBV6-6	TRBJ1-1	ASRRTGGTEAF
TRBV4-1	TRBJ2-1	ASSQESSSGRASYNEQF
TRBV6-1	TRBJ2-1	AGRDTHYNEQF
TRBV7-6	TRBJ2-7	ASSLGDSYYEQY
TRBV11-2	TRBJ2-5	ASSSRTSGRDNIFETQY
TRBV5-5	TRBJ2-7	ASSRGSLGLIDEQY
TRBV6-5	TRBJ2-7	ASRLDSLSAYEQY
TRBV5-1	TRBJ2-5	ASSPDGTSPETQY
TRBV7-9	TRBJ1-4	ASSLERAEKLF